The clone carrying this T cell receptor beta chain was counted a few times. Its antigen is unknown. This CDR3 contains 14 residues. Germline-derived CDR1 and CDR2 are KGHDR and SFDVKD. V dropped 3 bases and J dropped 2 bases, with 10 bases sitting between them. The record originates from a study of blood T cells in healthy people across ages. Findings of the study overall: In older individuals, TCR beta diversity per million T cells was lower, falling roughly linearly with age.

With a J-beta primer mix and a sample-barcoded 5' primer, a second PCR ran 7 to 11 cycles. Any given sample supplied a minimum of 2.5 million CDR3-containing paired-end reads. TCRdb passed the 5' RACE reads through MiXCR, listing each CDR3 protein once. Of some 1.4 million distinct CDR3 sequences listed, 42% were seen once; the top ten hold 7% to 9%. Peripheral blood, around 10 milliliters per donor, was collected. Isolation of PBMCs gave at least 6 million cells per sample. The chain joins TRBV24-1 to TRBJ2-7; D gene unclear. The sequencing input was blood. This TCR came from a young woman in good health. CDR3 DNA: TGTGCCACCAGTGATCCCGATTTAGCCTACGAGCAGTACTTC. It codes for CATSDPDLAYEQYF.